These 10 T cell receptor beta chains share one sample of origin, sequenced in a study of cytomegalovirus exposure and HLA in healthy donors. The PCR was carried out with 60 Vbeta primers and 13 Jbeta primers. Here immunoSEQ multiplex PCR was the method, and the copy in TCRdb shows in-frame clones only, minus some. This sample carries roughly 120,000 clones, approximately 71% of them seen once, and the ten largest clones take approximately 5.5%. The sequenced sample consisted of PBMCs. The source of these receptors is a woman between 65 and 79 years old in good health and CMV-seropositive.

The gene calls are TRBV5-6 and TRBJ2-1; a weak D match, TRBD1 (5 bases). V lost 4 bases, J lost 9 bases, and 23 bases lay in between. The CDR3 is 16 residues long. Germline V lookup: CDR1 SGHDT, CDR2 YYEEEE. CDR3 protein: CASSLRSRVVGAEQFF. DNA of the CDR3: TGTGCCAGCAGCCTGAGGTCCAGGGTTGTAGGAGCTGAGCAGTTCTTC.

The rearrangement uses TRBV27 and TRBJ1-2, with 10 bases that match TRBD1. The CDR3 totals 15 residues. J was trimmed by 7 bases and V by 7 bases; bases with no gene match: 12. The V gene's germline CDR1 is MNHEY and CDR2 SMNVEV (reference sequence). The DNA for the CDR3 is TGTGCCAGCACTTCGACAGGGGGCCTGTGGATTGGCTACACCTTC. Amino acid sequence: CASTSTGGLWIGYTF.

V and J are TRBV7-2 and TRBJ2-5; D not certain. The V gene's germline CDR1 is SGHTA and CDR2 FQGNSA. With 1 base removed from V and 8 bases from J, the gap between germline ends came to 11 bases. This CDR3 comprises 13 residues. The CDR3 loop reads CASSLDSLSTQYF. In nucleotides, the CDR3 is TGTGCCAGCAGCTTAGATAGCCTGAGTACCCAGTACTTC.

The chain employs TRBV30 and TRBJ1-2, with 10 bases matching TRBD1. The germline CDR1 and CDR2 sequences are GTSNPN and SVGIG (reference sequence). The V and J ends lost 7 bases and 2 bases, in that order; junction bases with no gene match: 7. This CDR3 is built from 14 residues. The CDR3 bases are TGTGCCTCGACCGGACAGGGGGAAAACTATGGCTACACCTTC. Amino acids: CASTGQGENYGYTF. The full variable domain, in which reference TRBV30 and TRBJ1-2 provide the parts outside the CDR3, is SQTIHQWPATLVQPVGSPLSLECTVEGTSNPNLYWYRQAAGRGLQLLFYSVGIGQISSEVPQNLSASRPQDRQFILSSKKLLLSDSGFYLCASTGQGENYGYTFGSGTRLTVV.

V gene TRBV10-3 combines with J gene TRBJ2-2; weak D call: TRBD1 (6 bases). The CDR3 has 13 residues. CDR1 and CDR2 from the germline V gene are ENHRY and SYGVKD. V was clipped by 7 bases and J by 6 bases, with 12 bases between them. In nucleotides, the CDR3 is TGTGCCATCAAACAGGGCAGTTCCGGGGAGCTGTTTTTT. Its protein is CAIKQGSSGELFF.

The chain carries TRBV2 and TRBJ2-5, with no clear D. Germline-derived CDR1 and CDR2 are SNHLY and FYNNEI. This CDR3 has 13 amino acids. Trimming removed 4 bases from V and 2 bases from J, with 8 bases in between. For the CDR3, the DNA is TGTGCCAGCAGTGTAGTACAGCAAGAGACCCAGTACTTC. Protein product: CASSVVQQETQYF.

The V and J genes are TRBV7-8 and TRBJ2-2; a weak D match, TRBD1 (6 bases). The length of the CDR3 is 17 residues. With 6 bases removed from V and 2 bases from J, the gap between germline ends came to 19 bases. Germline-derived CDR1 and CDR2 are SGHVS and FQNEAQ. This CDR3 reads CASRPQGLIGNTGELFF. In nucleotides, the CDR3 is TGTGCCAGCAGACCTCAGGGGTTGATTGGTAACACCGGGGAGCTGTTTTTT.

The chain is built from TRBV7-9 and TRBJ1-4; no clear D gene. CDR3 length: 12 residues. The germline CDR1 and CDR2 sequences are SEHNR and FQNEAQ (reference sequence). Trimming cost V 4 bases and J 5 bases, with 5 bases left between them. Here the CDR3 DNA reads TGTGCCAGCAGCTGGGCGAATGAAAAACTGTTTTTT. Translating it yields CASSWANEKLFF.

The chain employs TRBV29-1 and TRBJ1-1; TRBD1 is a possible D gene (6 bases). CDR1 SQVTM and CDR2 ANQGSEA come from the germline V gene. Trimming stripped 7 bases from V and 6 bases from J, with 9 bases between. The CDR3 sequence is 10 residues long. The CDR3 region has the DNA TGCAGCGGCAGGGGCTCTGAAGCTTTCTTT. Translated: CSGRGSEAFF.

The genes are TRBV13 and TRBJ2-7; D may be TRBD2 (7 bases). In germline, CDR1 is PRHDT, CDR2 FYEKMQ (reference sequence). V gave up 5 bases and J gave up 3 bases, with 20 bases separating them. The CDR3 is 16 amino acids. CDR3 amino acids: CASSKGGGMGLYEQYV. For the CDR3, the DNA is TGTGCCAGCAGCAAGGGAGGGGGAATGGGCCTCTACGAGCAGTACGTC.